The 4 T cell receptor beta chains below all came from one sample that was sequenced in a study of STAT5B mutations in CD4+ large granular lymphocyte leukemia. Sequenced by immunoSEQ multiplex PCR; TCRdb stores in-frame clones only, minus some. This table holds about 37,000 clones, about two thirds found once. Sequencing input: CD4+ T cells from blood buffy coats. The origin of the receptors is a human donor in good health.

This rearrangement joins TRBV4-3 to TRBJ2-3, with 9 bases identical to TRBD2. From germline, CDR1 is LGHNA and CDR2 YSLEER. The junction had 9 bases not matched to a gene; V was cut back by 0 bases and J by 5 bases. The CDR3 spans 17 residues. The CDR3 nucleotides read TGCGCCAGCAGCCAAGACGCCCAGCGGGGGGTCGAAGATACGCAGTATTTT. Its protein is CASSQDAQRGVEDTQYF.

The rearrangement joins TRBV2 to TRBJ2-1; D gene ambiguous. Germline CDR1 is SNHLY and CDR2 is FYNNEI. V gave up 7 bases and J gave up 8 bases, with 18 bases separating them. This CDR3 spans 14 amino acids. This chain's CDR3 is CASIQDARRDEQFF. DNA of the CDR3: TGTGCCAGCATTCAGGACGCCAGACGGGATGAGCAGTTCTTC.

This chain connects TRBV5-1 to TRBJ2-5, with D possibly being TRBD1 or TRBD2 (6 bases each). V lost 0 bases to trimming and J lost 5 bases, with 14 bases between them. Germline lookup yields CDR1 SGHRS and CDR2 YFSETQ. The CDR3 totals 15 residues. Written as DNA, the CDR3 is TGCGCCAGCAGCTTGGGTGGGGGGCCTAGTGAGACCCAGTACTTC. Residues: CASSLGGGPSETQYF. Supplemented by reference TRBV5-1 and TRBJ2-5, the full variable domain reads KAGVTQTPRYLIKTRGQQVTLSCSPISGHRSVSWYQQTPGQGLQFLFEYFSETQRNKGNFPGRFSGRQFSNSRSEMNVSTLELGDSALYLCASSLGGGPSETQYFGPGTRLLVL.

The V call is TRBV7-9, the J call TRBJ2-3; 7 bases are shared with TRBD1. Germline V lookup: CDR1 SEHNR, CDR2 FQNEAQ (reference sequence). CDR3 length equals 14 residues. J gave up 1 base and V 3 bases, and 1 base lay outside the gene matches. Here the CDR3 reads CASSFGQGTDTQYF. The DNA of the CDR3 is TGTGCCAGCAGCTTTGGACAGGGCACAGATACGCAGTATTTT.